These 27 T cell receptor beta chains were sequenced from one sample in a study of shared clonotypes between healthy human individuals. Generated by immunoSEQ multiplex PCR, the TCRdb table keeps only in-frame clones and is missing some. This sample has about 2.3 million clones; approximately 90% occur once, and the top ten carry 0.37%. The material sequenced was naive CD4+ T cells from PBMCs. As to subset: CD45RA+ positively selected. These receptor sequences come from a man between 18 and 35 years old in good health. Some clones in this sample may be carry-over from other donors' samples.

In this sample, this clone turned up a few times. CDR3 residues: CASSFPDRVATEAFF. The CDR3 bases are TGTGCCAGCAGTTTCCCCGACAGGGTGGCCACTGAAGCTTTCTTT. This chain uses TRBV27 with TRBJ1-1; 7 nucleotides match TRBD1. CDR1 is MNHEY, CDR2 SMNVEV, per germline (reference sequence). The CDR3 sequence is 15 residues long. V lost 3 bases, J lost 4 bases, and 8 bases stayed unmatched.

The J gene is TRBJ2-5, the V gene TRBV5-1; TRBD2 agrees at 8 bases. This CDR3 has 14 residues. With 3 bases clipped from V and 2 bases from J, the junction kept 3 bases outside the gene matches. Germline V gives CDR1 SGHRS, CDR2 YFSETQ. The CDR3 sequence: CASSSIAGQETQYF. The CDR3 DNA follows: TGCGCCAGCAGCTCCATAGCGGGGCAAGAGACCCAGTACTTC.

The J gene is TRBJ2-1, the V gene TRBV30, with D possibly called TRBD1 or TRBD2 (5 bases each). The ends were cut back, 3 bases at V and 2 bases at J, with 14 bases in the middle. Germline CDR1 is GTSNPN and CDR2 is SVGIG (reference sequence). This CDR3 comprises 15 residues. For the CDR3, the DNA is TGTGCCTGGAGCCGCCGGGGCGGAACCTACAATGAGCAGTTCTTC. This codes for CAWSRRGGTYNEQFF.

V is TRBV18 and J is TRBJ2-3, with D maybe TRBD2 (5 bases). This CDR3 is built from 13 residues. Germline V gives CDR1 KGHSH, CDR2 LQKENI. The V and J ends lost 7 bases and 2 bases respectively, with 10 bases between them. CDR3 sequence (DNA): TGTGCCAGCTTGACTACACACACAGATACGCAGTATTTT. Residues: CASLTTHTDTQYF. The variable domain in full, completed from reference TRBV18 and TRBJ2-3, reads NAGVMQNPRHLVRRRGQEARLRCSPMKGHSHVYWYRQLPEEGLKFMVYLQKENIIDESGMPKERFSAEFPKEGPSILRIQQVVRGDSAAYFCASLTTHTDTQYFGPGTRLTVL.

There are a few counts of this clone. The same CDR3 can be traced to other DNA sequences in this sample. This chain uses TRBV27 with TRBJ2-3; unclear D gene. Trimming pared 2 bases from V and 4 bases from J, leaving 1 base between. The CDR3 runs to 11 residues. Germline loops: CDR1 MNHEY, CDR2 SMNVEV (reference sequence). The DNA for the CDR3 is TGTGCCAGCAGTTTAGCAGATACGCAGTATTTT. This codes for CASSLADTQYF.

The chain couples TRBV29-1 to TRBJ2-1; D may be TRBD1 (5 bases). Germline V CDR1 and CDR2: SQVTM, ANQGSEA. The CDR3 loop spans 14 amino acids. Deletions cut 0 bases from V and 9 bases from J, with 15 bases between. CDR3 nucleotide sequence: TGCAGCGTTGAAGATCTTCCCGCAAGGGGTGAGCAGTTCTTC. Translation gives CSVEDLPARGEQFF.

The gene calls are TRBV11-2 and TRBJ2-7; D is unresolved. CDR3 length: 14 amino acids. Germline V gene lookup returns CDR1 SGHAT and CDR2 FQNNGV. Trimming stripped 4 bases from V and 0 bases from J, with 10 bases between. CDR3: CASSSPGDSYEQYF. CDR3 sequence (DNA): TGTGCCAGCAGCTCCCCGGGCGACTCCTACGAGCAGTACTTC.

The CDR3 region is CASSPGIQYGYTF. The DNA for the CDR3 is TGTGCCAGCTCACCAGGGATTCAGTATGGCTACACCTTC. The chain couples TRBV18 to TRBJ1-2, with no clear D. V lost 2 bases to trimming and J lost 5 bases, with 9 bases between them. Germline lookup yields CDR1 KGHSH and CDR2 LQKENI. This CDR3 region has 13 residues.

CDR3 DNA: TGCGCCAGCAGCCATCGGGACGGAGGGAACGAGCAGTACTTC. It codes for CASSHRDGGNEQYF. The chain couples TRBV4-1 to TRBJ2-7; maybe TRBD2 (6 bases). CDR1 is MGHRA and CDR2 is YSYEKL in the germline V gene. V shed 3 bases and J shed 5 bases, with 14 bases lying between them. This CDR3 contains 14 residues.

The count of this clone is one. This rearrangement joins TRBV11-2 to TRBJ2-3; D not resolved. Trimming shortened V by 4 bases and J by 4 bases, and 6 bases separated the two germline ends. The CDR3 extends over 12 amino acids. The germline CDR1 and CDR2 sequences are SGHAT and FQNNGV. CDR3 bases: TGTGCCAGCAGCTCCGATGCAGATACGCAGTATTTT. Translated: CASSSDADTQYF. Together with reference TRBV11-2 and TRBJ2-3, the CDR3 gives the full variable domain: EAGVAQSPRYKIIEKRQSVAFWCNPISGHATLYWYQQILGQGPKLLIQFQNNGVVDDSQLPKDRFSAERLKGVDSTLKIQPAKLEDSAVYLCASSSDADTQYFGPGTRLTVL.

This clone appeared a single time. The chain joins TRBV19 to TRBJ1-2; D unresolved. The CDR3 covers 12 residues. The V end was cut by 4 bases, the J end by 6 bases, with 9 bases between. Germline V gene sequence: CDR1 LNHDA, CDR2 SQIVND (reference sequence). DNA for the CDR3: TGTGCCAGTAGTAAGCGCACCGATGGCTACACCTTC. Translation gives CASSKRTDGYTF.

In the case of this clone: Other DNA sequences in this specimen translate into the identical CDR3. CDR3 residues: CASSPSGPSYEQYF. CDR3 nucleotide sequence: TGTGCCAGCTCACCCAGCGGGCCTTCCTACGAGCAGTACTTC. J is TRBJ2-7 and V is TRBV18; tentatively, D is TRBD2 (6 bases). The V and J ends lost 3 bases and 1 base respectively, with 10 bases between them. Germline assignment: CDR1 KGHSH and CDR2 LQKENI. The CDR3 contains 14 residues.

The chain joins TRBV10-3 to TRBJ1-2, with 8 bases matching TRBD1. Unmatched junction bases numbered 15, after V lost 2 bases and J lost 7 bases. The CDR3 extends over 17 amino acids. The germline V gene has CDR1 ENHRY and CDR2 SYGVKD. The CDR3 loop is CAISEDMAGGLSSGYTF. The CDR3 DNA follows: TGTGCCATCAGTGAGGATATGGCAGGGGGCTTGTCGTCTGGCTACACCTTC.

Concerning this clone itself: Other nucleotide sequences in the sample specify the same CDR3. CDR3 DNA: TGTGCCAGCAGCCTGGGGGACACCATATATTTT. Its protein is CASSLGDTIYF. The chain is built from TRBV7-9 and TRBJ1-3; maybe TRBD1 (5 bases). Trimming took 5 bases from V and 8 from J, leaving 7 bases between them. There are 11 residues in the CDR3. The germline gives CDR1 SEHNR, CDR2 FQNEAQ (reference sequence).

J is TRBJ2-2 and V is TRBV9; no clear D gene. CDR1 and CDR2 from the germline V gene are SGDLS and YYNGEE. Trimming stripped 0 bases from V and 1 base from J, with 7 bases between. The CDR3 consists of 15 residues. In DNA form, the CDR3 reads TGTGCCAGCAGCGTAGACTGGGGGAACACCGGGGAGCTGTTTTTT. Encoded protein: CASSVDWGNTGELFF.

The V and J genes are TRBV7-2 and TRBJ2-1; D might be TRBD2 (6 bases). The CDR3 loop spans 15 amino acids. The ends were cut back, 4 bases at V and 4 bases at J, with 14 bases in the middle. Per the germline V gene, CDR1 is SGHTA and CDR2 is FQGNSA. The CDR3 protein is CASSWVAVGYNEQFF. The CDR3, as DNA: TGTGCCAGCAGCTGGGTAGCGGTTGGGTACAATGAGCAGTTCTTC.

The rearrangement joins TRBV18 to TRBJ2-7; 7 nucleotides agree with TRBD2. The germline CDR1 and CDR2 sequences are KGHSH and LQKENI. This CDR3 contains 15 residues. The V segment lost 1 base and the J segment 0 bases; nucleotides outside the gene matches: 3. CDR3 sequence: CASSPREGTSYEQYF. CDR3 DNA: TGTGCCAGCTCACCACGGGAGGGGACCTCCTACGAGCAGTACTTC.

V usage is TRBV28 and J usage is TRBJ2-1; D gene uncertain. The CDR3 consists of 14 residues. Germline V gene lookup returns CDR1 MDHEN and CDR2 SYDVKM. Trimming removed 3 bases from V and 0 bases from J, with 6 bases in between. The CDR3: CASSFRSSYNEQFF. For the CDR3, the DNA is TGTGCCAGCAGTTTCCGTTCCTCCTACAATGAGCAGTTCTTC.

The chain carries TRBV7-9 and TRBJ2-5, with D unclear. The CDR3 is made up of 12 amino acids. CDR1 and CDR2 (germline): SEHNR, FQNEAQ (reference sequence). V lost 5 bases, J lost 5 bases, and 9 bases lay in between. The CDR3 is CASSPHLETQYF. CDR3 DNA: TGTGCCAGCAGCCCCCATTTGGAGACCCAGTACTTC.

Only a few counts were recorded for this clone. This specimen includes other DNA sequences encoding the same CDR3. V and J are TRBV9 and TRBJ2-7; D unresolved. The CDR3 runs to 14 residues. CDR1 and CDR2 from the germline V gene are SGDLS and YYNGEE. Deletions cut 0 bases from V and 1 base from J, with 8 bases between. CDR3 region: CASSVAPSSYEQYF. CDR3 coding DNA: TGTGCCAGCAGCGTAGCCCCCTCTTCCTACGAGCAGTACTTC.

The V and J genes are TRBV5-4 and TRBJ2-7; D possibly corresponds to TRBD1 (6 bases). The CDR3 runs 15 residues. V lost 3 bases and J lost 1, with 14 bases in between. CDR1 and CDR2 (germline): SGHNT, YYREEE (reference sequence). The CDR3 region is CASSSPDSASYEQYF. In DNA form, the CDR3 reads TGTGCCAGCAGCTCTCCGGACAGCGCATCCTACGAGCAGTACTTC. The full variable domain, completed using reference TRBV5-4 and TRBJ2-7, is ETGVTQSPTHLIKTRGQQVTLRCSSQSGHNTVSWYQQALGQGPQFIFQYYREEENGRGNFPPRFSGLQFPNYSSELNVNALELDDSALYLCASSSPDSASYEQYFGPGTRLTVT.

This rearrangement joins TRBV21-1 to TRBJ2-3; the table gives TRBD2 as D, unverified against the DNA. TRBV21-1 is assigned pseudogene status. The CDR3 is 20 amino acids. CDR3 residues: CASSPEPRFGTSGYTDTQYF. In DNA form, the CDR3 reads TGTGCCAGCAGCCCCGAACCTCGATTCGGGACTAGCGGATACACAGATACGCAGTATTTT.

V and J are TRBV27 and TRBJ2-5; 12 positions match TRBD2. The ends lost 6 bases at V and 2 bases at J; junction bases unmatched: 4. The length of the CDR3 is 15 residues. Germline loops: CDR1 MNHEY, CDR2 SMNVEV (reference sequence). Here the CDR3 reads CASSSLAGGQETQYF. The CDR3 nucleotides are TGTGCCAGCAGCTCCCTAGCGGGAGGGCAAGAGACCCAGTACTTC.

Details on this clone: The junction differs from germline at one of its ends, possibly a read error. The chain combines TRBV28 with TRBJ2-7, with D unclear. Germline loops: CDR1 MDHEN, CDR2 SYDVKM. The CDR3 totals 13 residues. Here the CDR3 DNA reads TGTGCCAGCAGTTCGCCCTTCACGGGCGATAATGACTTC. It encodes CASSSPFTGDNDF.

This rearrangement joins TRBV6-6 to TRBJ1-2, with 7 bases that match TRBD1. CDR1 MNHNY and CDR2 SVGAGI come from the germline V gene (reference sequence). Trimming took 0 bases from V and 5 from J; bases not matched to a gene: 3. CDR3 length equals 14 residues. The CDR3 DNA is TGTGCCAGCAGTTACTCAGGGACAGCATATGGCTACACCTTC. It specifies CASSYSGTAYGYTF.

V usage is TRBV10-1 and J usage is TRBJ1-3; D ambiguous. Germline V lookup: CDR1 WNHNN, CDR2 SYGVQD (reference sequence). The CDR3 totals 10 residues. V was pared by 11 bases and J by 0 bases, with 2 bases between. The CDR3 is CAASGNTIYF. The CDR3 DNA follows: TGCGCCGCCTCTGGAAACACCATATATTTT.

The V and J genes are TRBV10-3 and TRBJ2-1, with 8 bases lining up with TRBD2. Per germline, CDR1 ENHRY and CDR2 SYGVKD. This CDR3 is 15 amino acids long. The V gene end was trimmed by 0 bases and the J gene end by 7 bases; junction bases not matched to a gene: 5. In nucleotides, the CDR3 is TGTGCCATCAGTGAGTCTGAGACTAGCGCTAATGAGCAGTTCTTC. It specifies CAISESETSANEQFF.